A single sample gave rise to the 8 T cell receptor beta chains below, sequenced in a study of CD8 T cells in ankylosing spondylitis. TCRdb fed the 5' RACE reads into MiXCR, producing one record per CDR3 protein. The table has fewer than 200,000 distinct CDR3 sequences, about 20% seen once; the top ten hold 4.3%. Sequenced: blood, either unsorted or a sorted T cell fraction (not recorded which). The receptors derive from a male donor between 10 and 30 years old with ankylosing spondylitis or in good health (not recorded which).

This clonotype was observed many times. The V gene is TRBV15, the J gene TRBJ2-1, with D possibly being TRBD2 (6 bases). This CDR3 has 14 amino acids. V was pared by 8 bases and J by 7 bases, with 18 bases between. Germline CDR1 reads LNHNV; CDR2 reads YYDKDF (reference sequence). This CDR3 reads CATGGYGSVNEQFF. Here the CDR3 DNA reads TGTGCCACCGGGGGGTACGGGAGCGTAAATGAGCAGTTCTTC.

In this sample, this clonotype turned up many times. The V call is TRBV6-2 or TRBV6-3, the J call TRBJ2-5; D possibly uses TRBD1 or TRBD2 (5 bases each). Trimming took 0 bases from V and 2 from J, leaving 13 bases between them. CDR1 is MNHEY and CDR2 is SVGEGT in the germline V gene. CDR3 length: 16 amino acids. The CDR3 sequence is CASSYSTTGLQETQYF. The CDR3 bases are TGTGCCAGCAGTTACTCGACTACAGGATTACAAGAGACCCAGTACTTC.

This clonotype was counted many times. The rearrangement joins TRBV29-1 to TRBJ2-1; 13 bases map to TRBD2. V was clipped by 4 bases and J by 10 bases; unmatched bases: 1. This CDR3 has 12 amino acids. Germline V gives CDR1 SQVTM, CDR2 ANQGSEA. The CDR3 region is CSVVGLAGEQFF. In DNA form, the CDR3 reads TGCAGCGTTGTGGGACTAGCGGGGGAGCAGTTCTTC.

This clonotype showed up many times. This chain links TRBV12-3 or TRBV12-4 with TRBJ2-7; 8 bases are shared with TRBD2. This CDR3 contains 14 residues. Unmatched junction bases numbered 0, after V lost 2 bases and J lost 0 bases. This chain's CDR3 is CASSLSGSSYEQYF. Written as DNA, the CDR3 is TGTGCCAGCAGTTTAAGCGGGAGCTCCTACGAGCAGTACTTC.

This chain links TRBV12-3 or TRBV12-4 with TRBJ1-3, with D possibly matching TRBD1 (5 bases). This CDR3 region has 17 residues. Between the trimmed V and J ends, which lost 0 bases and 0 bases, there was a span of 12 bases. The CDR3 nucleotides are TGTGCCAGCAGTTTAGCGCTACAGGTCCACTCTGGAAACACCATATATTTT. It encodes CASSLALQVHSGNTIYF.

This clonotype has a handful of counts. CDR3 DNA sequence: TGTGCCAGCTCACCGAACCTCTCTGGGGCCAACGTCCTGACTTTC. It yields the protein CASSPNLSGANVLTF. This chain uses TRBV18 with TRBJ2-6; no definite D call. Trimming took off 3 bases at V and 0 bases at J, with 6 bases between the two ends. CDR3 size: 15 residues. The germline CDR1 and CDR2 sequences are KGHSH and LQKENI.

This clonotype was seen at least ten times. The rearrangement uses TRBV4-1 and TRBJ1-5, with 7 bases lining up with TRBD1. J was trimmed by 10 bases and V by 0 bases; bases with no gene match: 12. The CDR3 contains 16 residues. Per the germline V gene, CDR1 is MGHRA and CDR2 is YSYEKL. The CDR3, as DNA: TGCGCCAGCAGCCAAGATCATCGGCGGCAGGGGGATCCCCAGCATTTT. Translated, it gives CASSQDHRRQGDPQHF.

This clonotype has ten or more counts. The chain carries TRBV5-1 and TRBJ1-2; no clear D gene. The CDR3 is 14 amino acids. Germline V gene data show CDR1 as SGHRS and CDR2 as YFSETQ. The germline V and J ends were trimmed by 4 bases and 4 bases, with 14 bases remaining between them. DNA for the CDR3: TGCGCCAGCAGCGCGGATGACGACCTCTATGGCTACACCTTC. It translates to CASSADDDLYGYTF.